The 16 T cell receptor beta chains given below trace back to one sample, sequenced in a study of OX40 agonist ivuxolimab in advanced cancers. TCRdb keeps only in-frame clones here, not all; method: immunoSEQ multiplex PCR. The sample lists more than 45,000 clones, about 81% occurring once. Source: CD4+ or CD8+ T cells sorted from blood, taken in a trial of the OX40 agonist ivuxolimab. Every receptor here comes from an adult with an advanced solid tumor such as melanoma, head and neck, liver or kidney cancer.

The V and J genes are TRBV7-9 and TRBJ2-7, with D possibly TRBD1 on 6 matching bases. Per germline, CDR1 SEHNR and CDR2 FQNEAQ (reference sequence). V was shortened by 0 bases and J by 7 bases, with 25 bases between the two germline ends. This CDR3 contains 18 residues. The CDR3 loop reads CASSLARTAWFTEEEQYF. DNA for the CDR3: TGTGCCAGCAGCTTAGCGCGGACAGCTTGGTTTACGGAGGAGGAGCAGTACTTC. Filled out from reference TRBV7-9 and TRBJ2-7, the complete variable domain reads DTGVSQNPRHKITKRGQNVTFRCDPISEHNRLYWYRQTLGQGPEFLTYFQNEAQLEKSRLLSDRFSAERPKGSFSTLEIQRTEQGDSAMYLCASSLARTAWFTEEEQYFGPGTRLTVT.

The CDR3 DNA reads as TGTGCCAGCAGCTTGGTGCCAGGAGAGACCCAGTACTTC. This gives the protein CASSLVPGETQYF. The genes are TRBV5-5 and TRBJ2-5; D is ambiguous. Germline-derived CDR1 and CDR2 are SGHKS and YYEKEE (reference sequence). The germline V and J ends were trimmed by 0 bases and 4 bases, with 7 bases remaining between them. The CDR3 consists of 13 residues.

This clone was recorded only once. The rearrangement links TRBV7-7 to TRBJ2-7; D remains ambiguous. The J call is doubtful: the DNA matches TRBJ2-5 better. The CDR3 contains 14 residues. Germline CDR1 reads SSHAT; CDR2 reads FNYEAQ (reference sequence). The CDR3 is CASSSANRQETQYF. The DNA of the CDR3 is TGTGCCAGCAGCTCAGCTAACCGGCAAGAGACCCAGTACTTC.

This chain connects TRBV5-6 to TRBJ1-5; D is perhaps TRBD1 (5 bases). Germline-derived CDR1 and CDR2 are SGHDT and YYEEEE. The CDR3 consists of 16 residues. V was pared by 2 bases and J by 1 base, with 13 bases between. In DNA, the CDR3 is TGTGCCAGCAGCTTCGGACCGGGACGGAGCAATCAGCCCCAGCATTTT. Residues: CASSFGPGRSNQPQHF.

This clone appeared once. The CDR3 protein is CASSPPTGSSYNSPLHF. The CDR3 bases are TGTGCCAGCAGCCCGCCGACAGGGAGCTCCTATAATTCACCCCTCCACTTT. The chain employs TRBV5-4 and TRBJ1-6; 7 nucleotides align to TRBD1. The V gene end was trimmed by 4 bases and the J gene end by 0 bases; junction bases not matched to a gene: 7. This CDR3 comprises 17 residues. In germline, CDR1 is SGHNT, CDR2 YYREEE (reference sequence).

The V and J genes are TRBV18 and TRBJ2-5; D call uncertain. Trimming took 2 bases from V and 5 from J, leaving 6 bases between them. The CDR3 contains 12 residues. CDR1 is KGHSH and CDR2 is LQKENI in the germline V gene. The DNA for the CDR3 is TGTGCCAGCTCACCAGTAGGGGAGACCCAGTACTTC. Translating gives CASSPVGETQYF.

This chain connects TRBV2 to TRBJ2-7; the D is unclear. CDR3 size: 13 residues. Germline CDR1 and CDR2: SNHLY and FYNNEI. The V gene lost 4 bases and the J gene lost 7 bases, with 14 bases spanning the gap. CDR3 residues: CASSVSRVREQYF. As DNA, the CDR3 is TGTGCCAGCAGTGTCTCACGGGTTCGGGAGCAGTACTTC.

This chain uses TRBV29-1 with TRBJ1-5, with unresolved D. V was cut by 4 bases and J by 3 bases, with 7 bases left in between. The CDR3 is 12 amino acids. Germline values: CDR1 SQVTM, CDR2 ANQGSEA. CDR3 sequence reads: CSVGRDNQPQHF. In nucleotides, the CDR3 is TGCAGCGTTGGTAGGGACAATCAGCCCCAGCATTTT. Full variable domain (missing parts from reference TRBV29-1 and TRBJ1-5): SAVISQKPSRDICQRGTSLTIQCQVDSQVTMMFWYRQQPGQSLTLIATANQGSEATYESGFVIDKFPISRPNLTFSTLTVSNMSPEDSSIYLCSVGRDNQPQHFGDGTRLSIL.

The table lists this clone with a few counts. The CDR3 DNA is TGTGCCAGCAGTTTCGGGACTAGCGGGGAGACAGATACGCAGTATTTT. Its translation is CASSFGTSGETDTQYF. The chain recombines TRBV6-6 with TRBJ2-3; the match to TRBD2 covers 13 bases. V was clipped by 4 bases and J by 3 bases; unmatched bases: 4. In germline, CDR1 is MNHNY, CDR2 SVGAGI (reference sequence). The CDR3 covers 16 residues.

The rearrangement joins TRBV19 to TRBJ2-2; D gene uncertain. The ends were cut back, 3 bases at V and 0 bases at J, with 11 bases in the middle. CDR1 is LNHDA and CDR2 is SQIVND in the germline V gene (reference sequence). CDR3 length: 16 residues. For the CDR3, the DNA is TGTGCCAGTAGTATCTGGTGGCCAGCGAACACCGGGGAGCTGTTTTTT. Amino acids: CASSIWWPANTGELFF.

This clone was counted once. The J gene is TRBJ2-7, the V gene TRBV9; D might be TRBD1 or TRBD2, each matching 5 bases. Germline V gene data show CDR1 as SGDLS and CDR2 as YYNGEE. This CDR3 spans 14 amino acids. Trimming removed 4 bases at V and 3 bases at J, with 14 bases between. CDR3 in DNA: TGTGCCAGCAGCCCCGAGGGACGGCTCTACGAGCAGTACTTC. Translating it yields CASSPEGRLYEQYF.

The rearrangement links TRBV11-3 to TRBJ1-1, with D possibly TRBD1 on 5 matching bases. Germline V CDR1 and CDR2: SGHNT, YENEEA. V was shortened by 1 base and J by 1 base, with 7 bases between the two germline ends. The CDR3 loop spans 14 amino acids. CDR3 sequence reads: CASSLAGRNTEAFF. The CDR3, as DNA: TGTGCCAGCAGCTTAGCAGGGAGGAACACTGAAGCTTTCTTT.

The chain joins TRBV12-5 to TRBJ1-1; the D is unclear. Trimming shortened V by 0 bases and J by 1 base, and 12 bases separated the two germline ends. Germline loops: CDR1 LGHNT, CDR2 FRNRAP. This CDR3 spans 16 amino acids. CDR3 amino acids: CASGLVLGMENTEAFF. CDR3 nucleotides: TGTGCTAGTGGTTTGGTCCTAGGGATGGAGAACACTGAAGCTTTCTTT.

For this clone: Sequence at one end of the junction differs from germline and may be a read error. The chain is built from TRBV7-9 and TRBJ2-5, with D hard to call. Germline CDR1 reads SEHNR; CDR2 reads FQNEAQ (reference sequence). The CDR3 contains 10 residues. CDR3 sequence reads: CASSLLKADF. CDR3 bases: TGTGCCAGCAGCTTGTTAAAAGCAGACTTC.

The chain links TRBV6-1 to TRBJ2-7, with TRBD2 as a possible D gene (5 bases). The CDR3 extends over 16 amino acids. Trimming left V 1 base short and J 2 bases short, with 15 bases between. Germline V gene data show CDR1 as MNHNS and CDR2 as SASEGT. The CDR3 loop reads CASSEVSLPRAYEQYF. CDR3 coding DNA: TGTGCCAGCAGTGAAGTGTCGCTCCCGAGGGCCTACGAGCAGTACTTC.

The chain recombines TRBV10-1 with TRBJ2-2; D perhaps matches TRBD1 (5 bases). V was cut by 6 bases and J by 7 bases, with 12 bases left in between. The CDR3 is 13 amino acids. The germline gives CDR1 WNHNN, CDR2 SYGVQD (reference sequence). The CDR3 here is CASSKRGLGELFF. The CDR3 nucleotides read TGCGCCAGCAGCAAAAGGGGTCTCGGGGAGCTGTTTTTT.